This entry lists 24 T cell receptor beta chains sequenced from one sample in a study of T cell repertoires in cytomegalovirus infection. TCRdb redid the calling of the reads with MiXCR, one entry per CDR3 protein. The data contain roughly 280,000 distinct CDR3 sequences, 20% to 25% of them seen just once; the ten biggest clones take up 15% to 20%. These receptors are not linked to any known antigen. Here the sequenced sample was cultured PBMCs, taken from culture after CMV antigen stimulation. These receptors were taken from a human donor in good health (CMV status not recorded). Some clones in this sample may be carry-over from other donors' samples.

This clonotype has only a few counts. The chain uses TRBV6-5 and TRBJ2-3, with D possibly matching TRBD1 (6 bases). CDR3 length equals 19 residues. Between the trimmed V and J ends, which lost 0 bases and 0 bases, there was a span of 19 bases. The germline gives CDR1 MNHEY, CDR2 SVGAGI. The CDR3 loop is CASSYSMGAAGPSTDTQYF. CDR3 bases: TGTGCCAGCAGTTACTCGATGGGGGCGGCGGGTCCGAGCACAGATACGCAGTATTTT.

The genes are TRBV20-1 and TRBJ2-3; the D is unclear. Germline CDR1 is DFQATT and CDR2 is SNEGSKA (reference sequence). Deletions cut 3 bases from V and 2 bases from J, with 12 bases between. The length of the CDR3 is 14 residues. CDR3 sequence (DNA): TGCAGTGCTAGCGGGTCGTCTACCACAGATACGCAGTATTTT. Encoded protein: CSASGSSTTDTQYF.

This clonotype occurred many times. The chain recombines TRBV12-3 or TRBV12-4 with TRBJ1-1; the match to TRBD1 covers 7 bases. J was trimmed by 4 bases and V by 6 bases; bases with no gene match: 5. The CDR3 runs to 13 residues. As DNA, the CDR3 is TGTGCCAGCAGCGGACAGGCACTCACTGAAGCTTTCTTT. It codes for CASSGQALTEAFF.

This clonotype was recorded many times. The V gene is TRBV7-2, the J gene TRBJ2-1, with 7 bases aligning to TRBD2. The CDR3 contains 16 residues. Unmatched junction bases numbered 9, after V lost 0 bases and J lost 7 bases. CDR1 and CDR2 (germline): SGHTA, FQGNSA. In DNA, the CDR3 is TGTGCCAGCAGCTTAGCGCTGCGGGAGCCAGGGAATGAGCAGTTCTTC. The encoded protein is CASSLALREPGNEQFF. Looking up the rest from reference TRBV7-2 and TRBJ2-1 gives the full variable domain: GAGVSQSPSNKVTEKGKDVELRCDPISGHTALYWYRQSLGQGLEFLIYFQGNSAPDKSGLPSDRFSAERTGGSVSTLTIQRTQQEDSAVYLCASSLALREPGNEQFFGPGTRLTVL.

The V and J genes are TRBV6-4 and TRBJ1-2; no clear D. The V gene's germline CDR1 is MRHNA and CDR2 SNTAGT. The length of the CDR3 is 13 residues. V was pared by 3 bases and J by 4 bases, with 9 bases between. The CDR3 DNA is TGTGCCAGCAGTGAGTCCGACGGCTATGGCTACACCTTC. Residues: CASSESDGYGYTF.

In its sample, this clonotype was seen many times. The chain has TRBV7-2 and TRBJ2-3; D ambiguous. The CDR3 spans 15 residues. V was trimmed by 1 base and J by 2 bases, leaving 10 bases between them. Germline-derived CDR1 and CDR2 are SGHTA and FQGNSA. The CDR3 reads CASSLGRADTDTQYF. CDR3 in DNA: TGTGCCAGCAGCTTAGGTAGGGCCGACACAGATACGCAGTATTTT.

V is TRBV27 and J is TRBJ2-2; D gene uncertain. CDR1 and CDR2 from the germline V gene are MNHEY and SMNVEV (reference sequence). The CDR3 totals 15 residues. The V and J ends lost 1 base and 0 bases respectively, with 6 bases between them. The CDR3 DNA follows: TGTGCCAGCAGTTTATTACTTCCGAACACCGGGGAGCTGTTTTTT. Its translation is CASSLLLPNTGELFF.

The chain employs TRBV19 and TRBJ1-2, with D unresolved. Deletions cut 10 bases from V and 4 bases from J, with 10 bases between. Germline CDR1 is LNHDA and CDR2 is SQIVND (reference sequence). This CDR3 has 11 residues. The CDR3: CATRDLYGYTF. The DNA for the CDR3 is TGTGCCACCCGAGACCTCTATGGCTACACCTTC.

This clonotype has just a few counts. Just one base apart from a much larger clone, this may be a read error. This chain connects TRBV7-9 to TRBJ2-1; D uncertain. This CDR3 contains 11 residues. Germline CDR1 SEHNR, CDR2 FQNEAQ (reference sequence). Trimming pared 5 bases from V and 5 bases from J, leaving 4 bases between. The CDR3 reads CASSHNNEQFF. The DNA of the CDR3 is TGTGCCAGCAGCCATAACAATGAGCAGTTCTTC. Filled out from reference TRBV7-9 and TRBJ2-1, the complete variable domain reads DTGVSQNPRHKITKRGQNVTFRCDPISEHNRLYWYRQTLGQGPEFLTYFQNEAQLEKSRLLSDRFSAERPKGSFSTLEIQRTEQGDSAMYLCASSHNNEQFFGPGTRLTVL.

The sample holds a few counts of this clonotype. The chain joins TRBV4-1 to TRBJ2-5, with 10 bases identical to TRBD1. J lost 3 bases, V lost 1 base, and 2 bases had no gene match. The CDR3 is 15 amino acids. Germline CDR1 is MGHRA and CDR2 is YSYEKL. CDR3 sequence reads: CASSQGQGAEETQYF. Written as DNA, the CDR3 is TGCGCCAGCAGCCAAGGACAGGGGGCAGAAGAGACCCAGTACTTC.

This clonotype has more than one count but fewer than ten. This sequence joins TRBV12-3 or TRBV12-4 and TRBJ2-2; 11 bases line up with TRBD2. The CDR3 is made up of 15 amino acids. After removal of 8 bases from V and 5 bases from J, the junction contained 7 bases not matched to a gene. The CDR3: CASRVSSGRTGELFF. CDR3 DNA: TGTGCCAGCCGAGTTTCTAGCGGGAGGACCGGGGAGCTGTTTTTT.

This chain joins TRBV10-3 and TRBJ1-2; possible D gene TRBD1, 5 bases. V was pared by 8 bases and J by 6 bases, with 16 bases between. CDR3 length: 13 amino acids. Germline loops: CDR1 ENHRY, CDR2 SYGVKD. CDR3 amino acids: CAIRDAKADGYTF. CDR3 sequence (DNA): TGTGCCATCCGGGACGCCAAAGCAGATGGCTACACCTTC.

The sample holds many counts of this clonotype. The junction and the germline gene differ at one end; a read error may be behind it. The chain joins TRBV12-3 or TRBV12-4 to TRBJ1-1; D unresolved. The CDR3 is 11 residues long. For the CDR3, the DNA is TGTGCCAGCAGTTTTGGTCAGGCGACACGCTTT. Translating gives CASSFGQATRF.

The chain combines TRBV14 with TRBJ2-3; D is unclear. V was pared by 0 bases and J by 2 bases, with 12 bases between. The CDR3 is made up of 16 amino acids. Germline loops: CDR1 SGHDN, CDR2 FVKESK. This CDR3 is CASSQEQMTLTDTQYF. In nucleotides, the CDR3 is TGTGCCAGCAGCCAAGAACAAATGACCCTCACAGATACGCAGTATTTT. The entire variable domain, with the rest obtained from reference TRBV14 and TRBJ2-3, is as follows: EAGVTQFPSHSVIEKGQTVTLRCDPISGHDNLYWYRRVMGKEIKFLLHFVKESKQDESGMPNNRFLAERTGGTYSTLKVQPAELEDSGVYFCASSQEQMTLTDTQYFGPGTRLTVL.

The CDR3 region has the DNA TGTGCCAGCAGTTACTCGGGCCAGGCGCAGTTCTTC. Encoded protein: CASSYSGQAQFF. This sequence joins TRBV6-2 or TRBV6-3 and TRBJ2-1; no clear D. This CDR3 contains 12 residues. The V gene lost 0 bases and the J gene lost 12 bases, with 9 bases spanning the gap. Germline V CDR1 and CDR2: MNHEY, SVGEGT.

This clonotype was picked up many times. The chain couples TRBV7-9 to TRBJ2-1; D is ambiguous. Germline CDR1 reads SEHNR; CDR2 reads FQNEAQ (reference sequence). Trimming took 5 bases from V and 5 from J, leaving 13 bases between them. This CDR3 region has 14 residues. CDR3 sequence (DNA): TGTGCCAGCAGCCAAAAGCCCTCGGACAATGAGCAGTTCTTC. Translation: CASSQKPSDNEQFF.

The chain has TRBV29-1 and TRBJ1-2, with D maybe TRBD1 (5 bases). V was clipped by 3 bases and J by 8 bases, with 13 bases between them. Looked up from germline, CDR1 is SQVTM and CDR2 is ANQGSEA. The CDR3 spans 12 residues. CDR3 sequence (DNA): TGCAGCGTTGATAGGCAGGGTCGCGGCTACACCTTC. Amino acid sequence: CSVDRQGRGYTF.

This clonotype showed up just a few times. The V and J genes are TRBV4-1 and TRBJ2-7; D not resolved. Germline CDR1 MGHRA, CDR2 YSYEKL. The length of the CDR3 is 14 residues. V gave up 2 bases and J gave up 2 bases, with 10 bases separating them. Here the CDR3 reads CASSQLLGAYEQYV. The CDR3 bases are TGCGCCAGCAGCCAACTCTTAGGCGCCTACGAGCAGTACGTC.

The chain has TRBV5-1 and TRBJ1-6; 9 bases are shared with TRBD1. V was pared by 0 bases and J by 8 bases, with 3 bases of the junction left unmatched. This CDR3 comprises 15 residues. The germline V gene encodes CDR1 SGHRS and CDR2 YFSETQ. The CDR3: CASSLGQGGDSPLHF. CDR3 nucleotide sequence: TGCGCCAGCAGCTTGGGACAGGGGGGCGATTCACCCCTCCACTTT. The full variable domain, rest sourced from reference TRBV5-1 and TRBJ1-6, is KAGVTQTPRYLIKTRGQQVTLSCSPISGHRSVSWYQQTPGQGLQFLFEYFSETQRNKGNFPGRFSGRQFSNSRSEMNVSTLELGDSALYLCASSLGQGGDSPLHFGNGTRLTVT.

This clonotype has a handful of counts. This rearrangement joins TRBV7-2 to TRBJ1-5, with TRBD1 identical over 7 bases. With V trimmed by 5 bases and J by 4 bases, 8 bases remained unmatched. The CDR3 totals 15 residues. The germline V gene has CDR1 SGHTA and CDR2 FQGNSA. The CDR3 is CASSARRGRNQPQHF. The CDR3 nucleotides read TGTGCCAGCAGCGCCCGAAGGGGGCGTAATCAGCCCCAGCATTTT. Variable domain in full (rest from reference TRBV7-2 and TRBJ1-5): GAGVSQSPSNKVTEKGKDVELRCDPISGHTALYWYRQSLGQGLEFLIYFQGNSAPDKSGLPSDRFSAERTGGSVSTLTIQRTQQEDSAVYLCASSARRGRNQPQHFGDGTRLSIL.

The rearrangement uses TRBV4-1 and TRBJ1-3, with D possibly TRBD1 on 5 matching bases. The CDR3 covers 16 residues. Germline V CDR1 and CDR2: MGHRA, YSYEKL. V was cut by 0 bases and J by 2 bases, with 11 bases left in between. CDR3 loop: CASSQDPMGAGNTIYF. CDR3 sequence (DNA): TGCGCCAGCAGCCAAGATCCGATGGGGGCTGGAAACACCATATATTTT.

The chain is built from TRBV27 and TRBJ2-2, with D unresolved. Looked up from germline, CDR1 is MNHEY and CDR2 is SMNVEV (reference sequence). V was pared by 4 bases and J by 7 bases, with 4 bases between. This CDR3 region has 11 residues. The CDR3 region is CASSSNGELFF. CDR3 DNA: TGTGCCAGCAGTTCTAACGGGGAGCTGTTTTTT.

This clonotype has ten or more counts. The V and J genes are TRBV7-2 and TRBJ2-3; TRBD1 matches 7 bases. The CDR3 is 14 residues long. With 6 bases clipped from V and 2 bases from J, the junction kept 5 bases outside the gene matches. CDR1 is SGHTA and CDR2 is FQGNSA in the germline V gene. The CDR3 bases are TGTGCCAGCAGAAAGGGACAGTCCACAGATACGCAGTATTTT. It translates to CASRKGQSTDTQYF.

Many counts were recorded for this clonotype. The chain links TRBV7-2 to TRBJ1-2, with D uncertain. The CDR3 spans 14 residues. V was shortened by 1 base and J by 7 bases, with 13 bases between the two germline ends. CDR1 is SGHTA and CDR2 is FQGNSA in the germline V gene. The CDR3 protein is CASSLGAAEGGYTF. For the CDR3, the DNA is TGTGCCAGCAGCTTAGGGGCAGCAGAGGGTGGCTACACCTTC.